This TCR beta chain was obtained from a study of cytomegalovirus exposure and HLA in healthy donors. Study findings and constraints: About 87% or about 30% of the time was how often most TCR beta V segments were productive, according to an earlier analysis.

In the PCR, 60 Vbeta and 13 Jbeta primers were used. Using immunoSEQ multiplex PCR, the repertoire was profiled, and TCRdb retains in-frame clones only, with some absent. The data hold about 170,000 clones, with approximately 79% observed a single time. Germline assignment: CDR1 LNHDA and CDR2 SQIVND (reference sequence). The CDR3 is made up of 13 amino acids. The germline V and J ends were trimmed by 9 bases and 6 bases, with 18 bases remaining between them. A word on this clone: Antigen specificity is unknown.

The specimen sequenced was PBMCs. This sequence was found in a male donor in good health and CMV-seronegative. The chain recombines TRBV19 with TRBJ2-7, with D maybe TRBD2 (6 bases). CDR3 amino acids: CASRDSSQGEQYF. The CDR3 bases are TGTGCCAGCCGGGACTCCTCCCAAGGCGAGCAGTACTTC.